Listed below are T cell receptor beta chains from one sample, sequenced in a study of shared clonotypes between healthy human individuals. Assay: immunoSEQ multiplex PCR; the TCRdb copy retains only in-frame clones and omits some. The data contain hundreds of thousands of clones, 85% to 95% of them singletons. The sequencing sample was made of naive CD8+ T cells sorted from blood. The receptors here all came from a woman aged 25 to 39 in good health. Each CDR3 is given with its conserved first and last residue. The order of the fields is clone size, D gene, J gene, V gene, CDR3 protein, CDR3 DNA. D genes are given only for firm matches. Expanded clones get a size class; other rows say once, few or many, or leave the size out.

- - TRBJ2-3 TRBV5-1 CASSIARFGGPTDTQYF TGCGCCAGCAGCATCGCGAGGTTCGGGGGGCCCACAGATACGCAGTATTTT
- - TRBJ2-2 TRBV6-1 CASSEALSKTGELFF TGTGCCAGCAGTGAAGCGCTTTCAAAAACCGGGGAGCTGTTTTTT
- - TRBJ1-2 TRBV5-4 CASSYDAVGYTF TGTGCCAGCAGCTATGATGCAGTCGGCTACACCTTC
- - TRBJ2-7 TRBV19 CASSMMSTQSYEQYF TGTGCCAGTAGTATGATGTCAACCCAGTCCTACGAGCAGTACTTC
once TRBD2 TRBJ2-3 TRBV28 CASSPETSGRKSRTDTQYF TGTGCCAGCAGTCCAGAGACTAGCGGGAGGAAATCCCGCACAGATACGCAGTATTTT
- TRBD1 TRBJ2-5 TRBV25-1 CASSEGQGWTQYF TGTGCCAGCAGTGAAGGACAGGGCTGGACCCAGTACTTC
- TRBD2 TRBJ2-1 TRBV29-1 CSVSGAGGSSSYNEQFF TGCAGCGTAAGTGGGGCGGGAGGTTCCAGCTCCTACAATGAGCAGTTCTTC
- - TRBJ2-2 TRBV14 CASSQDQGNTGELFF TGTGCCAGCAGCCAAGATCAGGGGAACACCGGGGAGCTGTTTTTT
- - TRBJ2-3 TRBV7-9 CASSHQPEQYF TGTGCCAGCAGCCACCAGCCGGAGCAGTATTTT
- TRBD2 TRBJ2-5 TRBV4-1 CASSQEALLAGVETQYF TGCGCCAGCAGCCAAGAGGCGTTACTAGCGGGCGTGGAGACCCAGTACTTC
- TRBD2 TRBJ2-1 TRBV7-6 CASSTGLGDPSEQFF TGTGCCAGCAGCACCGGACTAGGAGATCCAAGTGAGCAGTTCTTC
once - TRBJ2-2 TRBV6-4 CASSDLPGRHGELFF TGTGCCAGCAGTGACTTGCCGGGACGTCACGGGGAGCTGTTTTTT
- - TRBJ2-7 TRBV14 CASSQDRRNEQYF TGTGCCAGCAGCCAAGATAGACGCAACGAGCAGTACTTC
- - TRBJ2-7 TRBV19 CASSMGHEQYF TGTGCCAGTAGTATGGGGCACGAGCAGTACTTC
once - TRBJ2-7 TRBV19 CASSLGPSYEQYF TGTGCCAGTTCCTTGGGGCCATCCTACGAGCAGTACTTC